What follows are 8 T cell receptor beta chains derived from one specimen sequenced in a study of cytomegalovirus exposure and HLA in healthy donors (dated by TCRdb to 2015 to 2018). The library relied on the immunoSEQ multiplex PCR assay. A mixture of 60 forward primers for TCR Vbeta segments and 13 reverse primers for TCR Jbeta segments was used in the multiplex PCR. The source is immuneACCESS, and TCRdb retained only in-frame sequences with V and J called. Part of the clones is not carried over; for the studies checked, unresolved V genes explain less than half of this, and the remainder is unexplained. The table held for this sample gives roughly 55,000 clones. In total, the top ten clones hold about 9.2% of the sample. Sample: PBMCs. The receptors were sampled from a man in his fifties or sixties in good health and CMV-seropositive.

V usage is TRBV19 and J usage is TRBJ1-5; 7 positions match TRBD1. Unmatched junction bases numbered 3, after V lost 4 bases and J lost 0 bases. Per the germline V gene, CDR1 is LNHDA and CDR2 is SQIVND (reference sequence). The CDR3 loop spans 15 amino acids. The CDR3 DNA reads TGTGCCAGTAGTAAGACAGGGTTTAGCAATCAGCCCCAGCATTTT. This encodes CASSKTGFSNQPQHF.

This clone shows up as medium-sized by frequency. This sequence joins TRBV9 and TRBJ2-6; the D is unclear. The V and J ends lost 0 bases and 1 base respectively, with 5 bases between them. Germline CDR1 SGDLS, CDR2 YYNGEE. The CDR3 covers 15 residues. The CDR3 sequence: CASSVDMSGANVLTF. The CDR3 DNA reads TGTGCCAGCAGCGTAGACATGTCTGGGGCCAACGTCCTGACTTTC.

The chain couples TRBV19 to TRBJ1-2; the D gene is possibly TRBD1 (5 bases). V was pared by 3 bases and J by 4 bases, with 9 bases between. CDR3 length: 13 residues. Germline CDR1 reads LNHDA; CDR2 reads SQIVND (reference sequence). CDR3 bases: TGTGCCAGTAGTATGACAGATTTCTATGGCTACACCTTC. Translation: CASSMTDFYGYTF.

V is TRBV6-6 and J is TRBJ2-2; TRBD2 is a possible D gene (7 bases). Trimming removed 2 bases at V and 1 base at J, with 11 bases between. CDR3 length: 16 residues. Germline CDR1 is MNHNY and CDR2 is SVGAGI (reference sequence). CDR3 coding DNA: TGTGCCAGCAGTTACCGAGGGGGGGTGAACACCGGGGAGCTGTTTTTT. Amino acid sequence: CASSYRGGVNTGELFF.

This chain links TRBV2 with TRBJ1-4, with 8 bases matching TRBD1. Germline V gene data show CDR1 as SNHLY and CDR2 as FYNNEI. J lost 7 bases, V lost 3 bases, and 4 bases had no gene match. The CDR3 extends over 14 amino acids. CDR3 amino acids: CASSELTGGEKLFF. Here the CDR3 DNA reads TGTGCCAGCAGTGAGTTAACAGGGGGTGAAAAACTGTTTTTT.

The V call is TRBV4-1, the J call TRBJ2-3, with 10 bases lining up with TRBD2. The CDR3 extends over 18 amino acids. Germline trimming cut 0 bases from V and 1 base from J; bases unmatched to any gene: 7. The V gene's germline CDR1 is MGHRA and CDR2 YSYEKL. CDR3 residues: CASSQERPSGGRTDTQYF. The CDR3 region has the DNA TGCGCCAGCAGCCAAGAAAGGCCTAGCGGGGGCCGCACAGATACGCAGTATTTT.

V usage is TRBV5-1 and J usage is TRBJ2-1, with a tentative D call TRBD2 (5 bases). The V end lost 4 bases, the J end lost 4 bases, and 12 bases lay between the germline ends. This CDR3 region has 14 residues. Germline CDR1 SGHRS, CDR2 YFSETQ. CDR3 sequence reads: CASSLGGEYNEQFF. CDR3 DNA: TGCGCCAGCAGCCTTGGAGGAGAGTACAATGAGCAGTTCTTC.

The chain has TRBV5-1 and TRBJ2-2; the match to TRBD1 covers 7 bases. CDR3 length: 14 amino acids. V lost 4 bases and J lost 7; bases outside the gene matches: 7. The V gene's germline CDR1 is SGHRS and CDR2 YFSETQ. CDR3 sequence reads: CASSTDRVYGELFF. The DNA for the CDR3 is TGCGCCAGCAGCACAGACAGGGTTTACGGGGAGCTGTTTTTT. Filled out from reference TRBV5-1 and TRBJ2-2, the complete variable domain reads KAGVTQTPRYLIKTRGQQVTLSCSPISGHRSVSWYQQTPGQGLQFLFEYFSETQRNKGNFPGRFSGRQFSNSRSEMNVSTLELGDSALYLCASSTDRVYGELFFGEGSRLTVL.